Shown below are 9 T cell receptor beta chains from a single sample sequenced in a study of cytomegalovirus exposure and HLA in healthy donors. The PCR had 60 Vbeta and 13 Jbeta primers. The table came from immunoSEQ multiplex PCR; TCRdb's copy has only in-frame clones and leaves some out. Among 80,000 or so clones, around 78% were seen once, and the ten largest hold about 3.5%. The sample was PBMCs. The receptors were sampled from a man aged 35-49 years in good health and CMV-seronegative.

A single count supports this clone. V is TRBV7-3 and J is TRBJ1-1, with TRBD1 identical over 7 bases. CDR1 is SGHTA and CDR2 is FQGTGA in the germline V gene. The CDR3 is 13 amino acids. The J segment lost 1 base and the V segment lost 5 bases, leaving 1 base of the junction unmatched. The CDR3 coding sequence is TGTGCCAGCAGCCAGGGGGGGAACACTGAAGCTTTCTTT. Translation gives CASSQGGNTEAFF. Combining the CDR3 with reference TRBV7-3 and TRBJ1-1 gives the whole variable domain GAGVSQTPSNKVTEKGKYVELRCDPISGHTALYWYRQSLGQGPEFLIYFQGTGAADDSGLPNDRFFAVRPEGSVSTLKIQRTERGDSAVYLCASSQGGNTEAFFGQGTRLTVV.

This clone was picked up a small number of times. Distinct nucleotide sequences in the sample also encode this CDR3. The gene calls are TRBV6-6 and TRBJ1-1; tentatively, D is TRBD1 (5 bases). Germline CDR1 and CDR2: MNHNY and SVGAGI (reference sequence). With 6 bases removed from V and 8 bases from J, the gap between germline ends came to 13 bases. This CDR3 contains 12 residues. CDR3 sequence: CASRTEVLEAFF. The CDR3 nucleotides read TGTGCCAGCAGGACAGAGGTCCTGGAAGCTTTCTTT.

The chain couples TRBV5-6 to TRBJ1-6, with D perhaps matching TRBD1 (6 bases). With 4 bases removed from V and 5 bases from J, the gap between germline ends came to 19 bases. The germline V gene has CDR1 SGHDT and CDR2 YYEEEE. This CDR3 comprises 17 residues. CDR3 sequence reads: CASSPPQGLRDNSPLHF. In nucleotides, the CDR3 is TGTGCCAGCAGCCCGCCCCAGGGGCTCCGGGATAATTCACCCCTCCACTTT.

J is TRBJ1-2 and V is TRBV28; the match to TRBD1 covers 7 bases. CDR1 and CDR2 (germline): MDHEN, SYDVKM. V dropped 2 bases and J dropped 0; count of bases not matched to a gene: 3. This CDR3 has 15 residues. The CDR3 coding sequence is TGTGCCAGCAGTTTACCCCAGGGGGCTAACTATGGCTACACCTTC. Encoded protein: CASSLPQGANYGYTF.

This clone was seen only a few times. The chain recombines TRBV4-2 with TRBJ1-5; D uncertain. The CDR3 length is 12 residues. Germline CDR1 is LGHNA and CDR2 is YNFKEQ. Trimming stripped 3 bases from V and 9 bases from J, with 9 bases between. The CDR3: CASSHPTGPQHF. The CDR3 DNA is TGTGCCAGCAGCCATCCCACCGGGCCCCAGCATTTT.

The chain employs TRBV4-2 and TRBJ2-7, with 8 bases matching TRBD2. Germline CDR1 LGHNA, CDR2 YNFKEQ. V was clipped by 2 bases and J by 0 bases; unmatched bases: 6. The CDR3 is 16 residues long. CDR3 sequence: CASSQPGGTASYEQYF. DNA of the CDR3: TGTGCCAGCAGCCAACCGGGAGGGACGGCCTCCTACGAGCAGTACTTC.

This chain uses TRBV28 with TRBJ1-2; D might be TRBD1 (6 bases). This CDR3 comprises 13 residues. CDR1 and CDR2 (germline): MDHEN, SYDVKM. Trimming stripped 2 bases from V and 8 bases from J, with 12 bases between. The DNA of the CDR3 is TGTGCCAGCAGTTTAGGGGGGGCTAACGGCTACACCTTC. Its protein is CASSLGGANGYTF.

The CDR3: CASRTGQSFNQPQHF. CDR3 DNA sequence: TGTGCCAGCCGTACGGGACAGTCCTTCAATCAGCCCCAGCATTTT. This rearrangement joins TRBV6-1 to TRBJ1-5; 7 bases are shared with TRBD1. Germline V gives CDR1 MNHNS, CDR2 SASEGT. CDR3 length: 15 residues. The V gene end was trimmed by 8 bases and the J gene end by 3 bases; junction bases not matched to a gene: 10.

V and J are TRBV14 and TRBJ2-2; 8 positions agree with TRBD1. The CDR3 sequence is 16 residues long. Per germline, CDR1 SGHDN and CDR2 FVKESK. V trimming: 4 bases; J trimming: 0 bases; junction bases outside the gene matches: 4. CDR3 loop: CASSLLTGANTGELFF. The CDR3 region has the DNA TGTGCCAGCAGCCTCCTGACAGGGGCGAACACCGGGGAGCTGTTTTTT.